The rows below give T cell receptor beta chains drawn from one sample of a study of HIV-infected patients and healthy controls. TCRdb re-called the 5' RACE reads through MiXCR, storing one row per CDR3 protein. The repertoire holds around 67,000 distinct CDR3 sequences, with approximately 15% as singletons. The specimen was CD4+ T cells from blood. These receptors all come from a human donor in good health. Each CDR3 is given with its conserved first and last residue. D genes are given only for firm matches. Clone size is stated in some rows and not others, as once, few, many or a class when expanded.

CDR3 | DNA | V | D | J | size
CASSFQRTTYNEQFF | TGTGCCAGCAGTTTTCAGAGGACCACCTACAATGAGCAGTTCTTC | TRBV28 | . | TRBJ2-1 | .
CASSFGVAGGNEQFF | TGTGCCAGCAGCTTCGGGGTAGCGGGGGGAAATGAGCAGTTCTTC | TRBV9 | TRBD2 | TRBJ2-1 | few
CASSPPHKETQYF | TGTGCCAGCTCACCACCCCATAAAGAGACCCAGTACTTC | TRBV18 | . | TRBJ2-5 | .
CASSLGDTIGYTF | TGTGCCAGCAGCTTAGGAGACACGATCGGCTACACCTTC | TRBV7-2 | . | TRBJ1-2 | few
CATPLGNTEAFF | TGTGCCACCCCCCTCGGGAACACTGAAGCTTTCTTT | TRBV6-5 | . | TRBJ1-1 | few
CASRSRGNYGYTF | TGTGCCAGCCGATCCAGGGGGAACTATGGCTACACCTTC | TRBV3-1 | TRBD1 | TRBJ1-2 | few
CASSFEGNQNIQYF | TGCGCCAGCAGCTTTGAGGGGAACCAAAACATTCAGTACTTC | TRBV5-1 | . | TRBJ2-4 | few
CSVPGVGTEAFF | TGCAGTGTCCCCGGGGTGGGCACTGAAGCTTTCTTT | TRBV20-1 | . | TRBJ1-1 | many
CSVVTSATDTQYF | TGCAGCGTTGTGACTAGCGCCACAGATACGCAGTATTTT | TRBV29-1 | TRBD2 | TRBJ2-3 | few
CASSLEPTGELFF | TGTGCCAGCAGCTTAGAGCCCACCGGGGAGCTGTTTTTT | TRBV7-9 | . | TRBJ2-2 | few
CSVTSRSYEQYF | TGCAGTGTCACGTCCCGCTCCTACGAGCAGTACTTC | TRBV20-1 | . | TRBJ2-7 | few
CASSLVLAGGLETQYF | TGTGCCAGCAGCTTAGTGTTAGCGGGGGGGCTTGAGACCCAGTACTTC | TRBV7-8 | TRBD2 | TRBJ2-5 | few
CAWRGVNEQFF | TGTGCCTGGAGGGGGGTGAATGAGCAGTTCTTC | TRBV30 | . | TRBJ2-1 | .
CSASGPGGGEKLFF | TGCAGTGCTAGCGGCCCAGGGGGCGGCGAAAAACTGTTTTTT | TRBV20-1 | TRBD1 | TRBJ1-4 | few
CASRTGTGVYGDEQFF | TGTGCCAGCAGAACCGGGACAGGGGTTTATGGGGATGAGCAGTTCTTC | TRBV4-2 | TRBD1 | TRBJ2-1 | few
CASSPGRPSGEQFF | TGCGCCAGCAGTCCAGGGAGGCCCTCTGGTGAGCAGTTCTTC | TRBV5-1 | . | TRBJ2-1 | many
CASTPGLAGGPGEQFF | TGTGCCAGCACCCCCGGGTTAGCGGGAGGGCCCGGTGAGCAGTTCTTC | TRBV11-3 | TRBD2 | TRBJ2-1 | many
CASSQDDSLYEQYF | TGTGCCAGCAGCCAAGATGATAGTTTATACGAGCAGTACTTC | TRBV4-2 | . | TRBJ2-7 | few
CASRLAGSYEQYF | TGTGCCAGCCGACTAGCGGGTTCCTACGAGCAGTACTTC | TRBV19 | TRBD2 | TRBJ2-7 | .
CASSYGSSYNEQFF | TGTGCCAGCAGTTACGGGAGCTCCTACAATGAGCAGTTCTTC | TRBV6-6 | . | TRBJ2-1 | many
CSARGSAGATYEQYF | TGCAGTGCTAGAGGCTCGGCGGGGGCCACATACGAGCAGTACTTC | TRBV20-1 | . | TRBJ2-7 | .